Sequencing of this TCR beta chain was carried out in a study of glioma-infiltrating T cells after dendritic cell vaccination. Turning to the study itself: At biweekly intervals, patients got three intradermal dendritic cell vaccine injections.

Germline V CDR1 and CDR2: SGHVS, FQNEAQ. V lost 4 bases to trimming and J lost 4 bases; unmatched junction nucleotides: 8. CDR3 length: 15 residues. TCRB CDR3 was amplified from 2 ug genomic DNA or less. Primers: 60 V beta forward and 13 J beta reverse. Only in-frame clones appear in the TCRdb table, and some are missing; sequencing was by immunoSEQ multiplex PCR. The sample shows 30,000 to 40,000 clones, 82% of them seen only once. This receptor was obtained from a human donor with glioblastoma. The sample consisted of blood, taken before dendritic cell vaccination. The V call is TRBV7-8, the J call TRBJ1-2; the match to TRBD1 covers 8 bases. This CDR3 is CASSYEQGGGYGYTF. CDR3 in DNA: TGTGCCAGCAGCTACGAACAGGGGGGCGGCTATGGCTACACCTTC.